The 5 T cell receptor beta chains given below trace back to one sample, sequenced in a study of identical twins. TCRdb recomputed calls from the 5' RACE reads with MiXCR, one row per CDR3 protein. The sample contains under 400,000 distinct CDR3 sequences, roughly 9% of which appear only once. Sequences were obtained from naive T cells sorted from blood. The receptors shown here come from a woman between 45 and 65 years old in good health.

This clonotype was detected a few times. The chain recombines TRBV4-1 with TRBJ2-1; 9 bases match TRBD2. This CDR3 region has 14 residues. In germline, CDR1 is MGHRA, CDR2 YSYEKL. V dropped 3 bases and J dropped 12; count of bases not matched to a gene: 9. CDR3 bases: TGCGCCAGCAGCCACCCCGGGACTAGCAGGCTGCAGTTCTTC. Its translation: CASSHPGTSRLQFF.

The chain has TRBV25-1 and TRBJ2-3; TRBD2 matches at 8 bases. The germline V gene encodes CDR1 MGHDK and CDR2 SYGVNS. With V trimmed by 3 bases and J by 5 bases, 4 bases remained unmatched. The CDR3 spans 14 residues. The CDR3 region is CASSEGLGGDTQYF. CDR3 DNA: TGTGCCAGCAGTGAGGGACTAGGGGGAGATACGCAGTATTTT.

The chain is built from TRBV20-1 and TRBJ2-7, with 7 bases aligning to TRBD1. Germline loops: CDR1 DFQATT, CDR2 SNEGSKA (reference sequence). The ends lost 5 bases at V and 5 bases at J; junction bases unmatched: 12. The CDR3 totals 14 residues. The CDR3 spells CSAGPQGLNHEQYF. The CDR3 DNA reads TGCAGTGCTGGCCCACAGGGGTTAAACCACGAGCAGTACTTC.

This clonotype showed up just once. The chain joins TRBV27 to TRBJ2-3, with D hard to call. V was trimmed by 8 bases and J by 5 bases, leaving 8 bases between them. CDR1 and CDR2 (germline): MNHEY, SMNVEV (reference sequence). The CDR3 has 11 residues. The CDR3 DNA reads as TGTGCCAGCGGGATCTTAGATACGCAGTATTTT. As protein: CASGILDTQYF.

This clonotype was observed a few times. The gene calls are TRBV7-9 and TRBJ2-1, with D possibly matching TRBD2 (6 bases). CDR3 length equals 16 residues. Germline CDR1 is SEHNR and CDR2 is FQNEAQ (reference sequence). V lost 0 bases to trimming and J lost 3 bases, with 12 bases between them. The CDR3 sequence is CASSLARGGFYNEQFF. CDR3 nucleotides: TGTGCCAGCAGCTTAGCGCGGGGCGGGTTCTACAATGAGCAGTTCTTC.